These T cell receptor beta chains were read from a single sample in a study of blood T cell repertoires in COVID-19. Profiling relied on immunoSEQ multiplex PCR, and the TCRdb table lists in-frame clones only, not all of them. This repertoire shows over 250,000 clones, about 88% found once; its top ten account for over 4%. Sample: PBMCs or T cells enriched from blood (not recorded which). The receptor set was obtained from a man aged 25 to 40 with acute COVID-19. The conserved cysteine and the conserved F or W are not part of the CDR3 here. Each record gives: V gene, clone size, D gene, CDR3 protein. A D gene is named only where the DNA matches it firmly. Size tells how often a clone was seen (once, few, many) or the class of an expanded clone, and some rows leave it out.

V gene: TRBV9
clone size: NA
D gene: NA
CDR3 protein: ASSVGGGTGRSGELF

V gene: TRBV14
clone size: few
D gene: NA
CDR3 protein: ASSQGRGQPQH

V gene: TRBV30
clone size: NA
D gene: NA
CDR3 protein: AWSVARAEAF

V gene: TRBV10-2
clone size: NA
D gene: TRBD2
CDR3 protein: ASITAGSTDTQY

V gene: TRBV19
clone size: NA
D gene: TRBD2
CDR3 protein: ASSSLAGETGELF

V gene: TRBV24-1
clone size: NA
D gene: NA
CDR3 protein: ATSVVLTGELF

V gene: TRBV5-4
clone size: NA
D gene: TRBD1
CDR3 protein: ASSSGWTGQQGGEKLF

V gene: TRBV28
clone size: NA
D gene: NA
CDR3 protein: ASRVSYNSPLH

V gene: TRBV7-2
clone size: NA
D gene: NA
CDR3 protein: ASSLRGTLPDIQY

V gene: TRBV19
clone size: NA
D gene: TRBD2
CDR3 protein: ASNKGLVSYNEQF

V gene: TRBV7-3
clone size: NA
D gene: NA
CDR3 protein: ASSSGLSEQF

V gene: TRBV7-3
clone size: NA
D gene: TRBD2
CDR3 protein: ASSPGFGLANDNEQF

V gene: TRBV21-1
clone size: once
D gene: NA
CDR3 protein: ASSKKQSTDTQY

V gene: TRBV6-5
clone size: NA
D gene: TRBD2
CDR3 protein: ASRISGGALQF

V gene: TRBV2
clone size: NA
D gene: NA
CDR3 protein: ASSELGVPGELF

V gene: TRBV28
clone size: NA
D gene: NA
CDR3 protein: ASSLKGVLKGRQPQH

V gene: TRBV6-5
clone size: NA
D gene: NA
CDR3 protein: ASSYWASNTGELF

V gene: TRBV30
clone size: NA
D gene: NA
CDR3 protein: AWSVTRTAGYTEAF

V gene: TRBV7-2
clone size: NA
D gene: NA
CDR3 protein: ASTPTPNLNEKLF

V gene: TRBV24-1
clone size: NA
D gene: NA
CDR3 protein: ATSEEETQY

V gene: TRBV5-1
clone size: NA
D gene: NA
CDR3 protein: ASSLYIAGTDTQY

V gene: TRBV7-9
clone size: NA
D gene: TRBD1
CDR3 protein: ASSDGTGEGKTQY

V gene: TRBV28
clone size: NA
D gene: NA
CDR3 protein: ASRSGQIIYQPQH

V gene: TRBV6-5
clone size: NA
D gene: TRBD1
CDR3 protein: ASSLTGTARGQPQH

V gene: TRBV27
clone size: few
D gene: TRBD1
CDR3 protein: ASSSGQGMNTEAF

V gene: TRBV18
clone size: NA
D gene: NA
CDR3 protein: ASSPRGRGEAF

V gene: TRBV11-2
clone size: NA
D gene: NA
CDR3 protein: ASSPGQARPYGYT

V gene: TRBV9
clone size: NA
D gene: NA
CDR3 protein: ASSVAVGPVNEQF

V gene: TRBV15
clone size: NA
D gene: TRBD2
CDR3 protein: ATSRDVAGNTGELF

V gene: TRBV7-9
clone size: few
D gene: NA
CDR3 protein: ASSLVATNYGYT

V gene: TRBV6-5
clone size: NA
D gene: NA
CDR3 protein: ASSYDQGIGEKLF

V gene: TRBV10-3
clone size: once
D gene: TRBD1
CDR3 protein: AIGGTGVGNTEAF

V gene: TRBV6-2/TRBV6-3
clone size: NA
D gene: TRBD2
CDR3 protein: ASSYAGDTSYNEQF

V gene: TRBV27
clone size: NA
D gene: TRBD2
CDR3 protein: ASSLPSGGALEEQF

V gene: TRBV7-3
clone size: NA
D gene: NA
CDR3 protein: ASSLGGGLPIPGELF

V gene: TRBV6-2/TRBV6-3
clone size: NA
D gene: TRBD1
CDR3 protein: ASSLGQGWTGNTIY

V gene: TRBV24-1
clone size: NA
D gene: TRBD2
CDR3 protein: ATSDIRLAGVAEQF

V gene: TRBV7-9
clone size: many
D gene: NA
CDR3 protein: ASSSRANTGELF

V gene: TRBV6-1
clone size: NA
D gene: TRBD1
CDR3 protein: ASSERGRVGNTIY

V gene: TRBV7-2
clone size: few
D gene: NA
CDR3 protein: ASSLSFQAFGNTIY

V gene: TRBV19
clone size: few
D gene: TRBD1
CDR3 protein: ASTLWNIDRDGKMNTEAF

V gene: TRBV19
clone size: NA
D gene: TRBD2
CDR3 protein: ASSMLAASYNEQF

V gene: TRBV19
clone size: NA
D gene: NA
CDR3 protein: ASSIDGSDTDTQY

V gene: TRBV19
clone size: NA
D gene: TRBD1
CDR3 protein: ASSTGGYNEAF

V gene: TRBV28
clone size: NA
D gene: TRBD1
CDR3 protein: ASSRTGTGWELF

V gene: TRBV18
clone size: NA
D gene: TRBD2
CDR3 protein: ASSPGGAYNEQF

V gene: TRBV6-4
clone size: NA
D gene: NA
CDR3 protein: ASSPGELKGYT

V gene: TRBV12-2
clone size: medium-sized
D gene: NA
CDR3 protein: ASRLGTGEDTQY

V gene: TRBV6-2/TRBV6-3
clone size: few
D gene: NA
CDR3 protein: ASSFSPESGNTIY

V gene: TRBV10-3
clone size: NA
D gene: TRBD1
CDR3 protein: AISLGQGDQPQH

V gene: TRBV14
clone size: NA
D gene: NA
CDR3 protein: ASSPLGGSYNEQF

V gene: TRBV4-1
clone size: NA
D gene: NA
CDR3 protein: ASSQARQAVNTEAF

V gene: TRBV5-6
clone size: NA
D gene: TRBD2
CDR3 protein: ASSFRTSGRQETQY

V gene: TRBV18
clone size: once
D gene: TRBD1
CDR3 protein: ASSPLPGGDTEAF

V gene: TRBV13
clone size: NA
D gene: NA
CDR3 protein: ASSLGRKQETQY

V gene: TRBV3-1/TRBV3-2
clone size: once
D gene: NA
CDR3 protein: ASSQRREPPIQY

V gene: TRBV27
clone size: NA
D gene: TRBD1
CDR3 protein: ASSSLLGGQGSYNEQF

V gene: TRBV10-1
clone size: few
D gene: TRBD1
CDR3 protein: ASSERPGQGCNQPQH

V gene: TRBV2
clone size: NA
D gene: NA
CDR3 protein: ASRTGQTQY

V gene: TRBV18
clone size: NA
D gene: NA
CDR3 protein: ASSPGDLYGYT